A single TCR beta chain is shown here with its context. The data derive from a study of blood T cell repertoires in COVID-19. Turning to the study itself: Samples taken during acute and convalescent COVID-19 were collected in the United States, Italy and Spain. T cells, B-cell-depleted T cells, or PBMCs supplied cDNA or gDNA.

Study processing details: Estimation of nucleated cell counts relied on the amplification of reference gene primers. Generated by immunoSEQ multiplex PCR, the TCRdb table keeps only in-frame clones and is missing some. V and J calls and clone size are as listed in that table; D and trimming were resolved from the DNA. The sample contains about 220,000 clones, about 88% of which appear only once. This CDR3 is built from 16 residues. The V end lost 0 bases, the J end lost 2 bases, and 11 bases lay between the germline ends. Germline V gives CDR1 MNHEY, CDR2 SVGAGI. The chain links TRBV6-5 to TRBJ2-1, with TRBD2 as a possible D gene (6 bases). The material sequenced was peripheral blood. The TCR sequence derives from a man between 45 and 60 years old who had recovered from COVID-19. In DNA form, the CDR3 reads TGTGCCAGCAGTTACTCCGGGGGAATCGCCTACAATGAGCAGTTCTTC. Protein: CASSYSGGIAYNEQFF.